This is a list of T cell receptor beta chains from one sample in a study of blood T cell repertoires in COVID-19. Data came from immunoSEQ multiplex PCR; TCRdb stores just in-frame clones and leaves some out. The sample has fewer than 400,000 clones; 92% are singletons. The source material was PBMCs or T cells enriched from blood (not recorded which). These receptor sequences come from a young woman who had recovered from COVID-19. Both conserved end residues are trimmed from each CDR3. The order of the fields is clone size, V gene, CDR3 protein. Only some rows state a clone size, as once, few, many or a class for expanded clones.

few	TRBV4-2	ASSQEQGFRYYEQY
once	TRBV3-1/TRBV3-2	ASSQDTAGGPRNTQY
NA	TRBV28	ASSEVSGVSYNEQF
NA	TRBV4-1	ASSQDEPGSVGANEKLF
NA	TRBV7-9	ASSLGLRGSADSPLH
NA	TRBV3-1/TRBV3-2	ASSLNRGHEQY
NA	TRBV3-1/TRBV3-2	ASSPGGGAGNTIY
NA	TRBV18	ASSPENLASPLH
NA	TRBV18	ASSPLLAGESGETQY
NA	TRBV12-3/TRBV12-4	ASSLQGSYGYT
NA	TRBV19	ASSISYSNQPQH
NA	TRBV2	ASRPTGLGEQY
NA	TRBV28	ASSTGQGSFETQY
NA	TRBV5-1	ASSWGTGSKETQY
few	TRBV11-3	ASSLDRERGSGYGYT
NA	TRBV7-8	ASSFVGEQY
NA	TRBV3-1/TRBV3-2	ASSQTASTTNEKLF
NA	TRBV4-1	ASSRLLGVSNQPQH
NA	TRBV24-1	ATSASGGYEQF
NA	TRBV15	ATSRNPNEYETQY
NA	TRBV5-4	ASSFGFGETNTEAF
NA	TRBV7-8	ASSLGGWNQPQH
NA	TRBV3-1/TRBV3-2	ASSLPPREMQF
NA	TRBV19	ASSTGQGAMQPQH
NA	TRBV11-2	ASSWLGTSNEQF
NA	TRBV11-3	ASSDRMTGELF
NA	TRBV28	ASSLNQGRGTQY
NA	TRBV18	ASSPRSLAGSSYNEQF
NA	TRBV28	ASSSYRDSGANTGELF
NA	TRBV2	ASSEATGADGYT
once	TRBV5-1	ASSFRRGGDYGYT
NA	TRBV7-2	ASSQSRGGEQY
NA	TRBV24-1	ATGHGSYNEQF
NA	TRBV7-2	ASSLTAGEIYGYT
NA	TRBV20-1	SANDRTGSLNTEAF
NA	TRBV20-1	SASPRSVAGAYEQY
NA	TRBV7-9	ASSWGQGGNTIY
once	TRBV28	ASRSGQDYGYT
NA	TRBV5-1	ASSLEQSEEQY
NA	TRBV6-5	ASRFASGSYEQY
NA	TRBV7-2	ASSSDSSSYNEQF
NA	TRBV7-2	ASSLVTSGAHEQY
NA	TRBV11-3	ASSSRMWFGLTGGYEQY
NA	TRBV5-5	ASSRRTADYGYT
NA	TRBV9	ASSVGGQNNQPQH
NA	TRBV12-3/TRBV12-4	ASSWTDTGELF
NA	TRBV7-9	ASSQSRTGNQPQH
NA	TRBV28	ASSLGGTYEQY
NA	TRBV28	ANRDRGSNQPQH